Described below is a single T cell receptor beta chain sequence and its context. The antigen is undetermined. The method was immunoSEQ multiplex PCR; TCRdb's version includes in-frame clones alone and lacks a portion of them. The table has 200,000 or so clones, approximately 90% seen once. The ends lost 6 bases at V and 0 bases at J; junction bases unmatched: 6. The CDR3 covers 15 residues. From germline, CDR1 is MNHEY and CDR2 SVGAGI. The entry originates in a study of T cell responses to AZD1222 COVID-19 vaccine. Study conclusions and caveats: With two AZD1222 doses given, Spike-specific TCR breadth and depth both rose.

The input for sequencing was peripheral blood, taken on day 0 of AZD1222 vaccination. J is TRBJ2-7 and V is TRBV6-5; TRBD2 aligns across 9 bases. The sequence derives from an adult in good health. CDR3 DNA sequence: TGTGCCAGCAGAGCTAGCGGGGTGAGCTCCTACGAGCAGTACTTC. Translation gives CASRASGVSSYEQYF.